This T cell receptor beta chain was obtained from a study of shared clonotypes between healthy human individuals. Study conclusions and caveats: Generation probabilities were higher for clonotypes shared across all four sorted-subset donors than for unshared ones.

The length of the CDR3 is 14 residues. Per the germline V gene, CDR1 is GTSNPN and CDR2 is SVGIG (reference sequence). Germline trimming cut 2 bases from V and 3 bases from J; bases unmatched to any gene: 4. Those who donated were healthy HIV-negative adults, with no recent acute infections or vaccinations reported. Points on this clone: Its antigen is currently unknown.

Study processing details: ImmunoSEQ sequences covered only the junction and lacked quality scores; filtering therefore differed. The table came from immunoSEQ multiplex PCR; TCRdb's copy has only in-frame clones and leaves some out. V and J calls and clone size are those listed in that table; D and trimming were worked out from the DNA. The sample carries 950,000 to 1,300,000 clones, around 74% recorded once. V and J are TRBV30 and TRBJ1-5, with TRBD1 matching 7 bases. The TCR comes from a man in his late teens or twenties in good health. Specimen: memory CD4+ T cells sorted from blood. Subset noted: CD45RA-negative fraction. CDR3 region: CAWSMGQNNQPQHF. In DNA, the CDR3 is TGTGCCTGGAGTATGGGACAGAACAATCAGCCCCAGCATTTT.